The T cell receptor (beta chain) under discussion was sequenced for a study of tumor-infiltrating lymphocytes in primary liver carcinoma. Study details: By surgical resection, the patients were treated for their primary liver carcinoma. Participating patients were men and women between 30 and 69 years old.

Germline V gene sequence: CDR1 DFQATT, CDR2 SNEGSKA (reference sequence). Trimming pared 4 bases from V and 2 bases from J, leaving 9 bases between. This CDR3 has 12 residues. Note on this clonotype: Its specificity is not known.

The researchers produced TCR beta cDNA from approximately 540 ng total RNA with a constant-region primer. Slightly modified ARM-PCR with three nested multiplex PCR rounds yielded TCR beta libraries. Use of TRBV1-TRBV30 forward primers with a C-beta reverse primer characterized the first two PCR rounds, which lasted nine to eleven cycles each. TCRdb itself ran the multiplex PCR reads through MiXCR, one entry per CDR3 protein. This repertoire shows hundreds of thousands of distinct CDR3 sequences, approximately 65% found once; its top ten account for roughly 9%. Whole-study findings and limits: Tumor region pairs shared more overlap than did tumor-adjacent and tumor-blood pairs. CD4+ and CD8+ repertoires could not be compared in these unsorted bulk samples.

Germline DNA was also extracted, while the blood RNA originated from unsorted whole blood. The chain uses TRBV20-1 and TRBJ2-7; no clear D. The clonotype comes from a man aged 40-55 years with primary liver carcinoma and hepatitis B virus infection. The sequenced sample was peripheral blood. The CDR3 loop is CSAKTPTYEQYF. DNA of the CDR3: TGCAGTGCTAAGACGCCGACCTACGAGCAGTACTTC.